Sequencing of this T cell receptor (beta chain) was carried out in a study of molecular identifiers for immune sequencing clone quantification (dated by TCRdb to 2016 to 2018). Describing the broader study: In a replicate experiment, RNA from approximately 22,000 or 94,000 naive CD8 T cells was split into five aliquots, four of which were sequenced. This methods study benchmarked molecular-identifier clustering-based TCR repertoire sequencing (MIDCIRS) and TCR RNA copy counting, using CD8 T cells to do so. What the study reported, not specific to this receptor: Spiked-in Jurkat TCR RNA equivalent to a single cell was reported to be detectable even among one million naive CD8 T cells. The naive libraries included spiked-in Jurkat TCR RNA (roughly eleven copies' worth), and this Jurkat TCR RNA is not part of the donor repertoire. Modeling estimated 2.5 to 3.5 recovered TCR RNA copies per cell, compared with 8.5 to 10 by digital PCR, which implies around 33% capture efficiency. Without barcode sub-clustering, chimeric consensus sequences inflated TCR diversity; chimeras reached as high as 47%. Highly expanded clone sizes could be underestimated because identical TCR molecules may share a barcode. In CMV-specific effector cells, clones with more than 20 RNA copies contained over 98% of molecules, whereas in naive cells such clones contained under 1% of molecules.

Library generation was performed with PCR. The sequencing machine was an Illumina HiSeq 4000. Preparation of bulk TCR libraries followed a previously described approach, with the TCR primers listed in Table S5. Total RNA was purified with the Qiagen AllPrep DNA/RNA kit. Reads from multiple sequencing runs of the same library were pooled before analysis. The study's own analysis went as follows. Reads were retained only if their TCR constant sequence matched exactly, and those retained reads were trimmed to 150 nt and grouped according to their 12-nt molecular barcodes. Reads within each barcode group were sub-clustered using a 15% Levenshtein threshold, and quality-weighted consensus sequences were constructed for each RNA molecule. Non-functional sequences were excluded, and lower-count sequences lying one edit away from another sequence were also excluded. On the basis of fitting two negative binomial distributions, barcode sub-clusters with fewer than 20% of the maximum read count were discarded. Starting from the raw public reads, TCRdb applied fastp trimming at Q25, assembled clones with MiXCR and retained in-frame beta chains. When rows share a CDR3 protein, they turn into one entry using the most common DNA and genes. These V and J calls originate from TCRdb's pipeline instead of the authors' own analysis. Across this sample there are approximately 550,000 distinct CDR3 sequences, with 20% to 25% seen only once. The ten largest clones capture around 0.84% of the sample.

The table lists this clonotype with many counts. There is no known antigen for this receptor. No base-level quality is on record; no much larger clone is a single base apart. V loses 6 bases at its end and J loses 6 bases; junction bases beyond the gene matches: 5. The germline V gene (reference sequence) gives CDR1 as SEHNR and CDR2 as FQNEAQ. Counted from cysteine to phenylalanine, this CDR3 has 15 amino acids. The DNA shown is the 45-base CDR3, in frame from base 1. Libraries of naive CD8 T cells were generated from about 21,000 to 970,000 sorted cells, with 10%, 30% or 50% of the purified RNA used. Naive CD8 T cells, defined as CD8+CD4-CCR7+CD45RA+, were FACS-sorted into RLT Plus buffer on a BD FACSAria II. More than 8 TCR copies' worth of Jurkat RNA were spiked into roughly 17,000-1,100,000 naive CD8 T cell samples to test detection sensitivity. Enrichment of CD8 T cells was performed with RosetteSep CD8+ T Cell Enrichment Cocktail and Ficoll-Paque, after which ACK red cell lysis was carried out.

Sequencing was done on a sample of naive CD8+ T cells from blood, with Jurkat cell RNA spiked in. Read against the paper, the sample's cell subset or site label means: FACS-sorted CD8+CD4-CCR7+CD45RA+ naive T cells. The TCR comes from a human donor in good health. Some libraries in this study had Jurkat cell RNA spiked in. The chain uses TRBV7-9 and TRBJ2-2; TRBD2 matches 12 bases in the middle. Read as DNA, the sequence is TGTGCCAGCAGTTCGACTAGCGGGAGCGCCGGGGAGCTGTTTTTT. Translated, it gives CASSSTSGSAGELFF. The variable domain in full, with residues beyond the CDR3 obtained from the reference TRBV7-9 and TRBJ2-2 genes, is DTGVSQNPRHKITKRGQNVTFRCDPISEHNRLYWYRQTLGQGPEFLTYFQNEAQLEKSRLLSDRFSAERPKGSFSTLEIQRTEQGDSAMYLCASSSTSGSAGELFFGEGSRLTVL.